Presented here are 13 T cell receptor beta chains from one specimen sequenced in a study of regulatory T cells in long-lasting Graves disease. Researchers made TCR beta libraries by using iRepertoire HTBI primers and running Arm-PCR on CDR3 regions. TCRdb reprocessed the multiplex PCR reads via MiXCR and lists one record per CDR3 protein. The table includes 400,000 or so distinct CDR3 sequences, around 20% detected once. Indicated time point: persistent/refractory GD, antithyroid drugs over 5 years with positive TRAb. The TCR library was prepared using RNA isolated from PBMCs. Sequencing used peripheral blood mononuclear cells (PBMCs), obtained when the disease was refractory, from a patient treated with antithyroid drugs. The receptors stem from a female donor with Graves disease.

This clonotype showed up many times. The chain has TRBV29-1 and TRBJ2-5; unclear D gene. CDR3 length: 11 amino acids. V was pared by 1 base and J by 5 bases, with 5 bases between. Germline-derived CDR1 and CDR2 are SQVTM and ANQGSEA. In DNA, the CDR3 is TGCAGCGTTGAAGGTTCGGAGACCCAGTACTTC. It encodes CSVEGSETQYF.

This clonotype appeared a few times. The genes are TRBV7-2 and TRBJ1-5; TRBD1 is a possible D gene (5 bases). From germline, CDR1 is SGHTA and CDR2 FQGNSA. The V end lost 0 bases, the J end lost 0 bases, and 6 bases lay between the germline ends. This CDR3 spans 15 amino acids. CDR3 region: CASSLAGHSNQPQHF. The CDR3 DNA reads TGTGCCAGCAGCTTAGCCGGACATAGCAATCAGCCCCAGCATTTT.

Many counts were recorded for this clonotype. This chain uses TRBV28 with TRBJ2-2, with 12 bases lining up with TRBD1. The germline V gene encodes CDR1 MDHEN and CDR2 SYDVKM. V trimming: 5 bases; J trimming: 7 bases; junction bases outside the gene matches: 11. The CDR3 is made up of 17 amino acids. The CDR3 DNA reads as TGTGCCAGCAGTCCCAGTCCGGGACAGGGGGCTCACGGGGAGCTGTTTTTT. Translation: CASSPSPGQGAHGELFF.

This clonotype was counted between two and nine times. The CDR3 sequence: CASSSTLGTADPYEQYF. The CDR3 region has the DNA TGTGCCAGCAGCTCGACACTGGGGACAGCAGATCCCTACGAGCAGTACTTC. The chain carries TRBV7-9 and TRBJ2-7; the match to TRBD1 covers 7 bases. This CDR3 is 17 amino acids long. In germline, CDR1 is SEHNR, CDR2 FQNEAQ (reference sequence). Trimming cost V 4 bases and J 2 bases; bases outside gene matches: 14.

This clonotype was observed a few times. The rearrangement uses TRBV29-1 and TRBJ2-4; D uncertain. The germline V and J ends were trimmed by 5 bases and 9 bases, with 11 bases remaining between them. This CDR3 contains 11 residues. CDR1 and CDR2 (germline): SQVTM, ANQGSEA. CDR3 DNA: TGCAGCGTTACAACAGTGGGCATTCAGTACTTC. Translated: CSVTTVGIQYF.

There are many counts of this clonotype. The chain carries TRBV2 and TRBJ1-4; tentatively, D is TRBD1 (6 bases). Trimming cost V 7 bases and J 0 bases, with 9 bases left between them. CDR3 length: 14 amino acids. Germline values: CDR1 SNHLY, CDR2 FYNNEI. CDR3 DNA: TGTGCCAGCACTAGACAGGCAACTAATGAAAAACTGTTTTTT. Amino acid sequence: CASTRQATNEKLFF.

This clonotype was seen at least ten times. The J gene is TRBJ1-4, the V gene TRBV7-6; TRBD1 matches at 7 bases. Germline-derived CDR1 and CDR2 are SGHVS and FNYEAQ. The V segment lost 4 bases and the J segment 0 bases; nucleotides outside the gene matches: 17. There are 20 residues in the CDR3. CDR3 nucleotide sequence: TGTGCCAGCAGCTCCGCCCTATTCGACAGGGCCTTTGCAACTAATGAAAAACTGTTTTTT. Residues: CASSSALFDRAFATNEKLFF.

This clonotype occurred many times. In DNA, the CDR3 is TGTGCCAGCAGCTTAGAGAGGGGGAGGGCTTACGAGCAGTACTTC. This encodes CASSLERGRAYEQYF. The genes are TRBV11-2 and TRBJ2-7, with D perhaps TRBD2 (7 bases). The ends were cut back, 0 bases at V and 4 bases at J, with 13 bases in the middle. Germline CDR1 SGHAT, CDR2 FQNNGV. This CDR3 spans 15 amino acids.

The chain has TRBV27 and TRBJ2-1; D ambiguous. Trimming removed 4 bases from V and 0 bases from J, with 7 bases in between. The CDR3 totals 14 residues. Per germline, CDR1 MNHEY and CDR2 SMNVEV (reference sequence). The CDR3 nucleotides read TGTGCCAGCAGTTCCTATAGCTCCTACAATGAGCAGTTCTTC. It codes for CASSSYSSYNEQFF.

V and J are TRBV29-1 and TRBJ1-1; D is unresolved. The CDR3 is 11 amino acids. Trimming removed 8 bases at V and 6 bases at J, with 13 bases between. Germline lookup yields CDR1 SQVTM and CDR2 ANQGSEA. The CDR3 nucleotides are TGCAGCTGCAGTCTGGCGGCTGAAGCTTTCTTT. The encoded protein is CSCSLAAEAFF.

This clonotype was detected only a few times. The chain has TRBV6-1 and TRBJ2-4; 9 positions agree with TRBD1. The CDR3 is 13 residues long. Trimming took 6 bases from V and 8 from J; bases not matched to a gene: 5. Looked up from germline, CDR1 is MNHNS and CDR2 is SASEGT. The CDR3 loop is CASRRTGVDIQYF. The CDR3 DNA is TGTGCCAGCAGGAGGACAGGGGTAGACATTCAGTACTTC.

The table lists this clonotype with a few counts. The genes are TRBV12-3 or TRBV12-4 and TRBJ2-1, with 8 nucleotides matching TRBD2. The CDR3 runs 17 residues. Trimming at V came to 1 base and at J to 8 bases, leaving 13 bases not matched to a gene. CDR3 in DNA: TGTGCCAGCAGTTTAGTCACTAGCGGTACCTTGGGGGATGAGCAGTTCTTC. This encodes CASSLVTSGTLGDEQFF.

This clonotype appeared a few times. The chain uses TRBV6-2 or TRBV6-3 and TRBJ2-4; TRBD1 matches at 9 bases. V lost 6 bases to trimming and J lost 9 bases; unmatched junction nucleotides: 15. The CDR3 is 16 amino acids. Germline values: CDR1 MNHEY, CDR2 SVGEGT. CDR3 DNA sequence: TGTGCCAGCAGGCCCAAGGGACAGGGATTGACGGGCATTCAGTACTTC. Translation gives CASRPKGQGLTGIQYF.